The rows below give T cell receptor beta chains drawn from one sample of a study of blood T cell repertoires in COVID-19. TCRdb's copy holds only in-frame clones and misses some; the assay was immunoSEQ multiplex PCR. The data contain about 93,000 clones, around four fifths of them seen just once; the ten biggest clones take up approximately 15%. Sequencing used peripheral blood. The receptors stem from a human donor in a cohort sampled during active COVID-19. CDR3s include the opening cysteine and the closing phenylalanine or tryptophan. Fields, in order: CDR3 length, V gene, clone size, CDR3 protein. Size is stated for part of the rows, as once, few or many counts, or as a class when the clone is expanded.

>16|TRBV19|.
CASSMRASGGTGELFF
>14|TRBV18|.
CASSPRQTDQPQHF
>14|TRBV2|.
CASRVQVSTDTQYF
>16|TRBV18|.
CASSLTPVQGYSPLHF
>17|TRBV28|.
CASSLPRGAKRGETQYF
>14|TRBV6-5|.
CASSFRDRVEEQYF
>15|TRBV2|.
CASRRDRANTGELFF
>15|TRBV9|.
CASSVVGDHYNEQFF
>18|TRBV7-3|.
CASSQRELGQPGANVLTF
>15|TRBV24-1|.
CATSDFRGAKDTQYF
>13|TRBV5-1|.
CASSFSGETEAFF
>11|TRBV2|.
CASSGQYGYTF
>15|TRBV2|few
CASSERDRGNEKLFF
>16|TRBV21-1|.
CASSPWEGFTKNIQYF
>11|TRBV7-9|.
CASSLLDGYTF
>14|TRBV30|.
CAWSDWTVNQPQHF
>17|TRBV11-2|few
CASSSWGLRGRGDEQYF
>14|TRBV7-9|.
CASSPWTGQDTQYF
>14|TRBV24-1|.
CATRGTASTDTQYF
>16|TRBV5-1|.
CASSKIAGGNYNEQFF
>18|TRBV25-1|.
CASSESGGGQPWSNVLTF
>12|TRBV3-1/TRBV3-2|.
CASSLGGYEQYF
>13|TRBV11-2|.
CASSDRRGFVQYF
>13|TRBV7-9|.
CASSLSHTDTQYF
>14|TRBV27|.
CASTTGTSAGEQFF
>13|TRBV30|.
CAWSLAGGRSRFF
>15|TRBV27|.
CASSSGQVSYNEQFF
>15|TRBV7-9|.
CASGRQEFYNSPLHF
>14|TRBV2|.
CASSGGQGAWGYTF
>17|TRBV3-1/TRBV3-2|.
CASSPPRQPSSPFGYTF
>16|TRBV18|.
CASSPVTGSGNTEAFF
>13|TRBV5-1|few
CATRTGAAAEAFF
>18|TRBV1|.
CTSSRDRAPPKINYGYTF
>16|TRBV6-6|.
CASSYSASGNAYEQYF
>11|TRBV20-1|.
CSALPQETQYF
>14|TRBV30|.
CAWSVRGTVAEAFF
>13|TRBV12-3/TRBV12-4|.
CASSLGGRYGYTF
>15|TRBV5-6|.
CASSLGQGLTYEQYF
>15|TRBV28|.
CASSSRGYSNQPQHF
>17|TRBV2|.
CASSPQQGSYSGNTIYF
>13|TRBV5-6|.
CATRRRSGNTIYF
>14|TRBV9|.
CASSPGDRAHTIYF